Listed below are T cell receptor beta chains from one sample, sequenced in a study of CD8 T cells in ankylosing spondylitis. MiXCR, run by TCRdb on the 5' RACE reads, gives a single entry per CDR3 protein. Seen here are around 390,000 distinct CDR3 sequences, around 20% observed once, and the top ten hold 16%. The sample was blood, either unsorted or a sorted T cell fraction (not recorded which). These receptors originate from a male donor with ankylosing spondylitis. Both conserved end residues are part of each CDR3. The order of the fields is CDR3 length, V gene, J gene, D gene, clone size, CDR3 protein, CDR3 DNA. D genes are given only for firm matches. Not all rows give a size; the values are once, few, many and, for expanded clones, a class.

CDR3 length: 13
V gene: TRBV29-1
J gene: TRBJ2-7
D gene: TRBD2
clone size: few
CDR3 protein: CSVDLADSYEQYF
CDR3 DNA: TGCAGCGTTGACCTAGCGGACTCCTACGAGCAGTACTTC

CDR3 length: 14
V gene: TRBV5-1
J gene: TRBJ1-4
D gene: -
clone size: -
CDR3 protein: CASKLQGTSEKLFF
CDR3 DNA: TGCGCCAGCAAGTTACAGGGAACGAGTGAAAAACTGTTTTTT

CDR3 length: 13
V gene: TRBV4-2
J gene: TRBJ2-7
D gene: -
clone size: -
CDR3 protein: CASSQEGVGEQYF
CDR3 DNA: TGTGCCAGCAGCCAAGAGGGGGTCGGCGAGCAGTACTTC

CDR3 length: 15
V gene: TRBV3-1
J gene: TRBJ1-4
D gene: -
clone size: few
CDR3 protein: CASSQDRVKNEKLFF
CDR3 DNA: TGTGCCAGCAGCCAAGACAGGGTGAAGAATGAAAAACTGTTTTTT

CDR3 length: 15
V gene: TRBV5-1
J gene: TRBJ1-2
D gene: -
clone size: -
CDR3 protein: CASSSTGSSPIGYTF
CDR3 DNA: TGCGCCAGCAGCTCAACCGGGTCTTCGCCCATTGGCTACACCTTC

CDR3 length: 16
V gene: TRBV7-9
J gene: TRBJ2-1
D gene: -
clone size: few
CDR3 protein: CASSLGVVLGGNEQFF
CDR3 DNA: TGTGCCAGCAGCTTAGGGGTGGTGTTGGGGGGCAATGAGCAGTTCTTC

CDR3 length: 16
V gene: TRBV7-2
J gene: TRBJ2-3
D gene: -
clone size: -
CDR3 protein: CASSLVGPTSTDTQYF
CDR3 DNA: TGTGCCAGCAGCTTAGTGGGCCCCACTAGCACAGATACGCAGTATTTT

CDR3 length: 15
V gene: TRBV5-1
J gene: TRBJ1-4
D gene: -
clone size: few
CDR3 protein: CASSGQGATNEKLFF
CDR3 DNA: TGCGCCAGCAGCGGTCAGGGTGCAACTAATGAAAAACTGTTTTTT

CDR3 length: 16
V gene: TRBV14
J gene: TRBJ2-7
D gene: TRBD2
clone size: -
CDR3 protein: CASSRTSGRSSYEQYF
CDR3 DNA: TGTGCCAGCAGCCGGACTAGCGGGAGGAGCTCCTACGAGCAGTACTTC

CDR3 length: 14
V gene: TRBV20-1
J gene: TRBJ2-1
D gene: -
clone size: few
CDR3 protein: CSAAKHTGTQEQFF
CDR3 DNA: TGCAGTGCTGCAAAACACACCGGGACACAAGAGCAGTTCTTC

CDR3 length: 14
V gene: TRBV5-1
J gene: TRBJ2-1
D gene: TRBD1
clone size: few
CDR3 protein: CASSVGTANNEQFF
CDR3 DNA: TGCGCCAGCAGCGTCGGGACAGCTAACAATGAGCAGTTCTTC

CDR3 length: 13
V gene: TRBV12-3/TRBV12-4
J gene: TRBJ2-3
D gene: -
clone size: -
CDR3 protein: CASSLGGEDTQYF
CDR3 DNA: TGTGCCAGCAGTTTAGGCGGGGAAGATACGCAGTATTTT

CDR3 length: 16
V gene: TRBV11-2
J gene: TRBJ1-3
D gene: TRBD1
clone size: -
CDR3 protein: CASSSPGQIRGNTIYF
CDR3 DNA: TGTGCCAGCAGCTCCCCGGGACAGATAAGAGGAAACACCATATATTTT

CDR3 length: 17
V gene: TRBV5-1
J gene: TRBJ2-1
D gene: TRBD1
clone size: many
CDR3 protein: CASSLDPPGTAYNEQFF
CDR3 DNA: TGCGCCAGCAGCTTGGACCCCCCGGGGACAGCCTACAATGAGCAGTTCTTC

CDR3 length: 14
V gene: TRBV5-1
J gene: TRBJ1-2
D gene: TRBD1
clone size: few
CDR3 protein: CASSLTGGDGGYTF
CDR3 DNA: TGCGCCAGCAGCTTGACAGGGGGAGACGGTGGCTACACCTTC

CDR3 length: 15
V gene: TRBV3-1
J gene: TRBJ2-3
D gene: -
clone size: -
CDR3 protein: CASSQAGQSRDTQYF
CDR3 DNA: TGTGCCAGCAGCCAAGCAGGACAGAGCCGGGATACGCAGTATTTT

CDR3 length: 8
V gene: TRBV20-1
J gene: TRBJ1-2
D gene: -
clone size: -
CDR3 protein: CSARLGTF
CDR3 DNA: TGCAGTGCTAGATTGGGCACCTTC

CDR3 length: 14
V gene: TRBV7-6
J gene: TRBJ1-1
D gene: -
clone size: few
CDR3 protein: CASSSLNAGAEAFF
CDR3 DNA: TGTGCCAGCAGCAGTCTGAATGCCGGAGCCGAAGCTTTCTTT

CDR3 length: 15
V gene: TRBV2
J gene: TRBJ2-2
D gene: TRBD1
clone size: -
CDR3 protein: CASLGTGEDTGELFF
CDR3 DNA: TGTGCCAGCCTTGGGACAGGGGAAGACACCGGGGAGCTGTTTTTT

CDR3 length: 17
V gene: TRBV7-9
J gene: TRBJ2-5
D gene: -
clone size: -
CDR3 protein: CASSLATSLRRQETQYF
CDR3 DNA: TGTGCCAGCAGCTTAGCTACGTCACTGAGACGCCAAGAGACCCAGTACTTC

CDR3 length: 13
V gene: TRBV2
J gene: TRBJ1-2
D gene: TRBD1
clone size: few
CDR3 protein: CASRPGTGYGYTF
CDR3 DNA: TGTGCCAGCAGGCCCGGGACAGGTTATGGCTACACCTTC

CDR3 length: 16
V gene: TRBV5-1
J gene: TRBJ2-1
D gene: TRBD1
clone size: -
CDR3 protein: CASSHGDRAPRNEQFF
CDR3 DNA: TGCGCCAGCAGCCACGGGGACAGGGCGCCCCGGAATGAGCAGTTCTTC

CDR3 length: 15
V gene: TRBV5-1
J gene: TRBJ2-5
D gene: TRBD2
clone size: -
CDR3 protein: CASSSRLAAQETQYF
CDR3 DNA: TGCGCCAGCAGCTCAAGACTAGCGGCACAAGAGACCCAGTACTTC

CDR3 length: 15
V gene: TRBV9
J gene: TRBJ2-4
D gene: -
clone size: -
CDR3 protein: CASSVDLPAKNIQYF
CDR3 DNA: TGTGCCAGCAGCGTAGATCTGCCAGCCAAAAACATTCAGTACTTC

CDR3 length: 13
V gene: TRBV20-1
J gene: TRBJ2-1
D gene: TRBD2
clone size: few
CDR3 protein: CSARGLAGGEQFF
CDR3 DNA: TGCAGTGCTAGGGGACTAGCGGGGGGCGAGCAGTTCTTC

CDR3 length: 16
V gene: TRBV5-1
J gene: TRBJ2-1
D gene: TRBD2
clone size: -
CDR3 protein: CASSLSRGRVYNEQFF
CDR3 DNA: TGCGCCAGCAGCCTATCGCGCGGGAGGGTTTACAATGAGCAGTTCTTC

CDR3 length: 16
V gene: TRBV20-1
J gene: TRBJ2-3
D gene: TRBD2
clone size: once
CDR3 protein: CSATRLVAGGTDTQYF
CDR3 DNA: TGCAGTGCTACAAGACTAGTAGCGGGAGGCACAGATACGCAGTATTTT

CDR3 length: 13
V gene: TRBV20-1
J gene: TRBJ2-5
D gene: -
clone size: -
CDR3 protein: CSARVRGKETQYF
CDR3 DNA: TGCAGTGCTAGAGTTCGGGGGAAAGAGACCCAGTACTTC

CDR3 length: 14
V gene: TRBV29-1
J gene: TRBJ2-3
D gene: -
clone size: -
CDR3 protein: CSVEVSRGTDTQYF
CDR3 DNA: TGCAGCGTTGAGGTTAGCAGGGGCACAGATACGCAGTATTTT

CDR3 length: 16
V gene: TRBV12-3/TRBV12-4
J gene: TRBJ2-6
D gene: -
clone size: few
CDR3 protein: CASSWGLSSGANVLTF
CDR3 DNA: TGTGCCAGCAGTTGGGGACTGAGCTCTGGGGCCAACGTCCTGACTTTC

CDR3 length: 17
V gene: TRBV4-2
J gene: TRBJ2-7
D gene: TRBD1
clone size: -
CDR3 protein: CASSPDRGAFNGYEQYF
CDR3 DNA: TGTGCCAGCAGTCCGGACAGGGGAGCCTTCAATGGCTACGAGCAGTACTTC

CDR3 length: 15
V gene: TRBV12-3/TRBV12-4
J gene: TRBJ1-1
D gene: -
clone size: many
CDR3 protein: CASSLMGLAYTEAFF
CDR3 DNA: TGTGCCAGCAGCCTAATGGGACTTGCGTACACTGAAGCTTTCTTT

CDR3 length: 13
V gene: TRBV28
J gene: TRBJ2-3
D gene: -
clone size: -
CDR3 protein: CASRSAPEDTQYF
CDR3 DNA: TGTGCCAGCAGGTCCGCCCCTGAGGATACGCAGTATTTT